This T cell receptor (beta chain) is drawn from a study of Graves' ophthalmopathy and Graves' hyperthyroidism. About the research overall: The collection of peripheral blood took place at initial diagnosis, before any treatment.

A note on this clonotype: The antigen remains undetermined.

Whole-study results and caveats: The model's ophthalmopathy progression predictions had less than 71% sensitivity and 72.22% specificity.

The CDR3 has 12 residues. Researchers took RNA transcripts and amplified TCR beta CDR3 regions from them. RT-PCR in the first round used HTBI primers; a second-round multiplex PCR followed. TCRdb re-called the multiplex PCR reads with MiXCR, one entry per CDR3 protein. The sample contains 660,000 or so distinct CDR3 sequences, approximately 39% of which appear only once. The sequencing input was peripheral blood. The chain employs TRBV12-1 and TRBJ2-7. TRBV12-1 is tagged as a pseudogene. The receptor comes from an adult man with Graves' ophthalmopathy. CDR3 in DNA: TGTGCCAGCAGCTTTGAGTTGGGCGAGCAGTACTTC. Its protein is CASSFELGEQYF.